The subject of this entry is one T cell receptor beta chain. No cognate antigen has been identified for it. The input lacks base qualities; no much larger clone sits a single base away. Libraries were built with the immunoSEQ multiplex PCR assay. For the multiplex PCR, a mixture combining 60 forward primers for TCR Vbeta segments and 13 reverse primers for TCR Jbeta segments was used. The CDR3 region of rearranged TCR beta genes was amplified from genomic DNA by a multiplex PCR assay. The amplified TCR beta libraries were sequenced on the Illumina HiSeq System as 87-base-pair reads. The paper's processing steps were these. Across the 666 repertoires, a later analysis counted roughly 84 million unique TCR beta chains, around 11 million of which were shared by at least two donors. Raw reads were error-corrected and collapsed into unique sequences with a nearest-neighbor algorithm that merged closely related sequences to remove PCR and sequencing errors. Alignment of CDR3 sequences to IMGT reference sequences was used to assign V, D and J gene segments. For a sequence to be retained, a match of at least six nucleotides to both a V gene segment and a J gene segment was required. A rearrangement was called productive if the CDR3 had no stop codons and remained in frame with V and J, and every other rearrangement was called non-productive. Following IMGT convention, CDR3 was defined as the stretch from the second conserved V-encoded cysteine to the conserved J-encoded phenylalanine. The earlier analysis of some 550 of the donors excluded any sequence lacking an unambiguous match to a single V gene segment. In an earlier analysis of 587 of the donors, V segments were called functional above 56.7% productive rearrangements and were called segregating when the between-donor standard deviation exceeded 5%. A statistical classification framework was developed to diagnose cytomegalovirus status using the catalog of TCR beta chain sequences. A later analysis assigned V and J genes by comparing TCR nucleotide sequences with IMGT/GENE-DB human TR gene sequences. In a later analysis, CDR3 sequences and most-parsimonious VDJ recombination scenarios were assigned using the TCRdist pipeline. In a later analysis, each TCR beta chain was defined by its CDR3 amino acid sequence together with its V-gene family, and reads lacking a unique V-gene family were excluded. To address suspected cross-contamination and a sequencing artifact, a later analysis removed approximately 590 highly shared, low-generation-probability nucleotide sequences. In a later analysis, a clonal expansion index for each public chain was calculated from normalized within-repertoire ranks of inferred template counts. In a later analysis, generation probabilities were computed using a VDJ recombination model fitted to out-of-frame rearrangements, and the results were checked against IGoR. Hypergeometric tests were used in a later analysis to score TCR-TCR, TCR-HLA and TCR-CMV co-occurrence, with a repertoire-size bias correction applied to the TCR pairs. In a later analysis, false discovery rates were estimated by permuting HLA or CMV assignments 20 times. In a later analysis, co-occurring TCRs were grouped using DBSCAN, with TCRdist sequence similarity added in when clustering inside HLA-allele-positive subsets. For co-occurrence clustering, repertoires with fewer than 30,000 or more than 120,000 public chains were excluded, along with a handful of repertoires with anomalous nucleotide sharing. TCRdb mirrors the immuneACCESS table, restricted to in-frame sequences. Some clones are absent from its copies; in checked studies, under half trace to an unresolved V gene, and the reason for the others is unknown. The V and J calls and clone size come from that table; D and trimming were worked out from the DNA. Here the sample has 160,000 or so clones; around 80% occur a single time. Around 1.9% of the sample is taken by the ten largest.

The cohort was made up of approximately 670 healthy bone marrow donors. Cohort members were all nominally healthy when sampled, although unrecorded immune exposures were likely present. The donor was CMV seronegative and was included in the group of approximately 350 seronegative cohort members. Every donor gave a peripheral blood sample, and the peripheral blood mononuclear cells from that sample were used for TCR beta sequencing. Genomic DNA extraction from the blood cell samples was performed with the Qiagen DNeasy Blood Extraction Kit. This specimen belongs to a study of cytomegalovirus exposure and HLA in healthy donors (dated by TCRdb to 2015 to 2018). General notes on the study: In an earlier analysis of fewer than 750 of the donors, under 300 Gb of sequence data and 117 million unique TCR beta sequences from roughly 200 million T cells were reported. Genome-wide SNP genotypes for about 65% of the roughly 700 donors were used in a later genetic analysis, which treated that subset as a discovery cohort. Because of strong linkage in the cohort, roughly 5 DR-DQ haplotypes were treated as single units for association and clustering. On average, roughly 250,000 unique TCR beta nucleotide sequences were sequenced per donor among 398 genotyped donors of the cohort, with roughly 19% of those sequences being non-productive. The study was designed to test whether signatures of past pathogen exposure could be identified by cataloging public T cell receptors. Using immunosequencing, the study profiled T cell repertoires from 666 subjects and related those repertoires to cytomegalovirus serostatus. Of the roughly 400 genotyped donors, approximately 83% fell in the genetic ancestry cluster associated with self-reported Caucasian donors. In an earlier analysis of 500 to 650 of the donors, high-throughput TCR beta sequencing was used to judge whether each TCR beta V gene segment behaved as functional or pseudogenic. A separate validation cohort of 90 to 150 different subjects was used in addition to the approximately 610-subject first cohort. The number of donors typed differed by locus, with roughly 629-640 for A, B, C, DRB1 and DQB1, 522 for DQA1, about 610 for DPA1, and some 440 for DPB1. An early release covering 500 to 750 HLA-typed donors comprised approximately 290 gigabases of sequencing data and 85 million or so unique TCR sequences. All discovery cohort repertoires had been generated on a single sequencing platform. In a later analysis, previously published TCR beta repertoires from hundreds of donors were re-analyzed and high-resolution HLA genotyping was added so that TCR occurrence patterns could be studied. Donor age, sex, ethnicity and CMV serostatus were collected together with the repertoire data. The later analysis used no new phenotypic data to find candidate immune exposures, relying instead on TCR beta sequences and their occurrence across donors. To predict cytomegalovirus infection status, the study brought together high-throughput TCR immunosequencing, statistical association of individual TCRs with disease status, and machine learning. Class I and class II HLA loci were covered by the typing at four-digit resolution. What the authors observed across the whole study: The authors suggested that the approach could potentially be extended to other disease states and immunological phenotypes. Several of the top co-occurrence clusters appeared to be linked to parvovirus B19, influenza, CMV and Epstein-Barr virus, according to a later analysis. The earlier analysis of around 600 of the donors excluded roughly 16 rarely observed V segments, including chromosome 9 orphons, because counts were too low. According to a later analysis, most CMV-associated TCR beta chains appeared to be HLA-restricted, and the HLA associations seemed to be driven largely by CMV exposure. The only immune exposure information available for the cohort was CMV serostatus. A cluster of highly shared sequence variants was judged likely to be a technical artifact of the sequencing pipeline. According to a later genetic analysis, donors in an Asian-associated ancestry cluster had fewer N-insertions in productive TCRs than the approximately 670-donor mean. Specific HLA alleles were associated with 15,000 to 20,000 TCR beta sequences at a false discovery rate of 0.05 in a later analysis. In both the original and validation cohorts, the classifier was reported to diagnose cytomegalovirus status with high specificity and sensitivity. The study gave a list of some 150 TCR beta chains associated with cytomegalovirus. Correlated functional status among segregating V segments might reflect linkage disequilibrium, but an unknown experimental factor could not be ruled out. When HLA alleles, especially DR and DQ, strongly co-occurred, attributing TCR associations to individual alleles was difficult. In a later analysis, TCR association rates were found to vary across HLA loci, with the most associated TCRs seen for DRB1 alleles and the fewest for HLA-C alleles. Because HLA typing was unavailable for some donors at each locus, only the typed subset was used in association tests. A further reported finding was that TCR beta sequences accurately predicted the HLA-A and HLA-B alleles for most subjects in the first cohort. In a later analysis, HLA-associated TCR beta chains were found to be more clonally expanded and to have lower generation probabilities than equally common non-associated chains. Roughly uniform sequencing depth across donors was assumed in presence/absence analyses, although this assumption may not hold. In vitro tests confirmed that three of the cytomegalovirus-associated TCR beta chains recognize cytomegalovirus antigens. Broadly in line with IMGT annotations, most TCR beta V segments showed up in productive rearrangements about 87% or about 30% of the time in an earlier analysis of around 600 of the donors. The cohort was sequenced for TCR beta chains only, and without alpha or paired-chain data the features that could be detected were limited. V-gene and J-gene trimming of TCR beta chains was associated with a missense DCLRE1C variant in a later genetic analysis, and the association was replicated in an independent cohort. Across donors, most TCR sequences were observed very rarely, whereas some public TCRs were present in many individuals.

The source material was PBMCs. The clonotype originates from a man between 35 and 55 years old in good health and CMV-seronegative.

The DNA reads as follows: TGTGCCAGCAGCTTAGTCGGGGTAGCCGGGATTTTGTACTTC. Its amino acids are CASSLVGVAGILYF. The sequence links TRBV7-9 to TRBJ2-7, and perhaps TRBD2 as D gene, on 5 matching bases. Including the terminal cysteine and phenylalanine, the CDR3 comprises 14 residues. The entry retains the CDR3 DNA only, 42 bases that are in frame from base 1. Deletion took 1 base off V and 12 bases off J, with a span of 19 bases between the germline ends. The germline V gene (reference sequence) sets CDR1 to SEHNR and CDR2 to FQNEAQ.